The rows below give T cell receptor beta chains drawn from one sample of a study of cytomegalovirus exposure and HLA in healthy donors. Profiled with immunoSEQ multiplex PCR; TCRdb holds only in-frame clones, not every one. The profile shows about 110,000 clones, 65% to 80% of them singletons. Sequences were obtained from PBMCs. These receptors were taken from a man between 25 and 39 years old in good health and CMV-seropositive. CDR3s include the opening cysteine and the closing phenylalanine or tryptophan. Expanded clones get a size class; other rows say once, few or many, or leave the size out.

v_gene: TRBV7-3; j_gene: TRBJ2-6; abundance: NA; CDR3aa: CASSPRGRPGQRLPGANVLTF
v_gene: TRBV5-1; j_gene: TRBJ2-7; abundance: NA; CDR3aa: CASSPGQTNYYEQYF
v_gene: TRBV7-9; j_gene: TRBJ1-1; abundance: NA; CDR3aa: CASTIQGLGTEAFF
v_gene: TRBV6-1; j_gene: TRBJ1-2; abundance: NA; CDR3aa: CASSERAGQGFIGGYTF
v_gene: TRBV5-1; j_gene: TRBJ1-1; abundance: NA; CDR3aa: CASSLEGRDTEAFF
v_gene: TRBV5-4; j_gene: TRBJ2-7; abundance: NA; CDR3aa: CASSRGQGVEQYF
v_gene: TRBV30; j_gene: TRBJ1-5; abundance: NA; CDR3aa: CAWSVEAGTGQPQHF
v_gene: TRBV10-1; j_gene: TRBJ1-2; abundance: few; CDR3aa: CASSESVEPGGEGYTF
v_gene: TRBV30; j_gene: TRBJ2-1; abundance: few; CDR3aa: CAWTLQGNEQFF
v_gene: TRBV7-3; j_gene: TRBJ2-3; abundance: NA; CDR3aa: CASSLIASGADTQYF
v_gene: TRBV14; j_gene: TRBJ1-1; abundance: few; CDR3aa: CASSQDGASNTEAFF
v_gene: TRBV5-1; j_gene: TRBJ1-1; abundance: NA; CDR3aa: CASSLQGVTEAFF
v_gene: TRBV18; j_gene: TRBJ1-1; abundance: NA; CDR3aa: CASSEGQVTEAFF
v_gene: TRBV4-2; j_gene: TRBJ1-2; abundance: NA; CDR3aa: CASSPRTGDDYGYPF
v_gene: TRBV7-9; j_gene: TRBJ1-1; abundance: NA; CDR3aa: CASSLAQVPGQHHTEAFF
v_gene: TRBV5-6; j_gene: TRBJ2-3; abundance: NA; CDR3aa: CASSIAGSTDTQYF
v_gene: TRBV30; j_gene: TRBJ2-5; abundance: NA; CDR3aa: CAWMDIAYQETQYF
v_gene: TRBV30; j_gene: TRBJ2-7; abundance: NA; CDR3aa: CAWSVGQGNYEQYF
v_gene: TRBV30; j_gene: TRBJ2-7; abundance: NA; CDR3aa: CAWSTGSGPYEQYF
v_gene: TRBV6-1; j_gene: TRBJ2-7; abundance: once; CDR3aa: CASSPLMGGGSEQYF
v_gene: TRBV4-1; j_gene: TRBJ2-1; abundance: NA; CDR3aa: CASSHHLAGQGGYNEQFF
v_gene: TRBV11-2; j_gene: TRBJ2-2; abundance: once; CDR3aa: CASRIRQGALTGELFF
v_gene: TRBV2; j_gene: TRBJ2-7; abundance: NA; CDR3aa: CATQRLPGSYEQYF
v_gene: TRBV4-1; j_gene: TRBJ1-3; abundance: NA; CDR3aa: CASSQDDSHSGNTIYF
v_gene: TRBV6-5; j_gene: TRBJ2-3; abundance: NA; CDR3aa: CASTGGGPDTQYF
v_gene: TRBV4-3; j_gene: TRBJ1-2; abundance: few; CDR3aa: CASSQRQGTTVYGYTF
v_gene: TRBV2; j_gene: TRBJ2-7; abundance: NA; CDR3aa: CASSERRLAGGSYEQYF
v_gene: TRBV5-6; j_gene: TRBJ2-3; abundance: NA; CDR3aa: CASSLTDTQYF
v_gene: TRBV4-3; j_gene: TRBJ1-2; abundance: NA; CDR3aa: CASSPYRVGIANYGYTF
v_gene: TRBV11-2; j_gene: TRBJ2-6; abundance: NA; CDR3aa: CASSLAATNVLTF
v_gene: TRBV2; j_gene: TRBJ1-2; abundance: NA; CDR3aa: CASSGQGSDYGYTF
v_gene: TRBV4-1; j_gene: TRBJ1-4; abundance: NA; CDR3aa: CASSTPGGGKGEKLFF